The 2 T cell receptor beta chains given below trace back to one sample, sequenced in a study of somatic mutations in cytotoxic T cells in rheumatoid arthritis. TCRdb keeps only in-frame clones here, not all; method: immunoSEQ multiplex PCR. The sample shows about 3,700 clones, about 70% of them seen only once. The specimen was CD8+ T cells sorted from blood. The receptor source for this set is an adult with rheumatoid arthritis.

The chain carries TRBV2 and TRBJ2-1; 8 bases are a match to TRBD2. V was pared by 7 bases and J by 1 base, with 12 bases of the junction left unmatched. Germline V gene lookup returns CDR1 SNHLY and CDR2 FYNNEI. CDR3 length equals 17 residues. The CDR3 region has the DNA TGTGCCAGCATGAAGTCACTAGCGGACTCTTCCTACAATGAGCAGTTCTTC. It translates to CASMKSLADSSYNEQFF.

This rearrangement joins TRBV27 to TRBJ1-2; D is unclear. This CDR3 spans 14 amino acids. Germline-derived CDR1 and CDR2 are MNHEY and SMNVEV (reference sequence). Trimming cost V 6 bases and J 2 bases, with 13 bases left between them. The CDR3 DNA follows: TGTGCCAGCAGCCTCCGGCTAGGGAACTATGGCTACACCTTC. This translates into CASSLRLGNYGYTF.